This TCR beta chain is drawn from a study of CD8 T cells in ankylosing spondylitis (dated by TCRdb to between 2016 and 2019). General notes on the study: To find TCR variants linked to disease, the study profiled T cell receptor beta repertoires in ankylosing spondylitis patients and healthy donors. In total, the full study cohort was made up of over a hundred healthy donors and roughly 27 ankylosing spondylitis patients. Peripheral blood was sampled, and synovial fluid was also collected from ankylosing spondylitis patients.

Ends trimmed: V by 6 bases, J by 1 base; bases unmatched to a gene: 14. Sequences MNHNS (CDR1) and SASEGT (CDR2) are obtained from the germline V gene. From the cysteine up to the phenylalanine, the CDR3 has a length of 17 residues. The entry retains the CDR3 DNA only, 51 bases that are in frame from base 1. This clonotype was found many times. Its cognate antigen has yet to be identified. No base quality values were provided; no much bigger clone lies one nucleotide off. Beyond this particular receptor, the publication reports: The disease-linked clones were reported to be significantly enriched in matched synovial fluid samples from ankylosing spondylitis patients. Blood from ankylosing spondylitis patients appeared to be characterized by a TCR beta motif composed of roughly 8 highly homologous amino acid variants. In peripheral blood, the disease-linked clones were found at relatively low frequencies and had a CD8+ phenotype. Some motif variants had previously been reported in the synovial fluid and blood of reactive arthritis patients, which suggests shared mechanisms of disease initiation.

For sequencing, an Illumina HiSeq 2500 was employed. Quantitative 5'-RACE with molecular barcodes was used to prepare TCR beta libraries. Processing in the source paper ran as follows. To identify disease-linked TCR variants, a new computational method was used, one built on a probabilistic model of VDJ rearrangement. TCRdb reprocessing: public reads trimmed at Q25 with fastp, clones called with MiXCR, in-frame beta chains kept. Identical CDR3 proteins give one entry, which carries the most common genes and DNA. TCRdb's processing, not the authors' own work, is the source of the V and J calls. Present in this sample are about 130,000 distinct CDR3 sequences, about an eighth of which were seen just once. Of the sample, 2.5% to 3.5% falls within the top ten clones.

The TCR comes from a female donor with ankylosing spondylitis or in good health (not recorded which). The sequence links TRBV6-1 to TRBJ1-1; the central 7 bases match TRBD1. Sample: blood, either unsorted or a sorted T cell fraction (not recorded which). The CDR3 here reads CASRRTGPNGWNTEAFF. In nucleotides, the sequence is TGTGCCAGCAGAAGGACAGGACCCAACGGGTGGAACACTGAAGCTTTCTTT.